This TCR beta chain was found in a study of regulatory dendritic cells for organ transplantation. Looking at the study overall: Dendritic cell cultures received LPS on day 6. Study conclusions and caveats: Among resting subsets, memory CD8+ cells contained the most alloreactive clonotypes. Memory CD8+ T cells were the most oligoclonal; naive cells were highly diverse.

Sorted subsets were CFSE-labeled and cultured about 5 days with allogeneic dendritic cells. CD4+ or CD8+ T cells were sorted as naive CD45RA+ or memory CD45RO+. This table comes from immunoSEQ multiplex PCR, and its TCRdb copy is limited to in-frame clones, with some not included. Here the sample spans 12,000 or so clones, around two thirds being singletons. About this clone: The antigen is not known.

J lost 5 bases, V lost 2 bases, and 9 bases had no gene match. This CDR3 has 16 amino acids. The germline V gene encodes CDR1 MNHNY and CDR2 SVGAGI (reference sequence). This TCR came from a human donor in good health. This chain uses TRBV6-6 with TRBJ1-2; TRBD1 agrees at 9 bases. The sequenced sample consisted of naive CD8+ T cells from blood cultured with dendritic cells. The subset is: CD45RA+ naive T cells. CDR3: CASSYPGDRGNYGYTF. In DNA form, the CDR3 reads TGTGCCAGCAGTTACCCCGGAGACAGGGGGAATTATGGCTACACCTTC.